Following are 22 T cell receptor beta chains from one sample sequenced in a study of identical twins (dated by TCRdb to the mid-2010s). Libraries were prepared through 5' RACE. TCRdb shows the sequencer as Illumina HiSeq 2000. TCRdb reran the public reads through fastp at Q25 and MiXCR, keeping productive beta chains. Rows merge per CDR3 protein into single entries with the most common DNA and genes. This sample comprises 450,000 or so distinct CDR3 sequences, 13% to 15% of them detected only once. Of the sample, about 0.54% is held by the ten largest clones. These data are also associated with another study on yellow fever vaccine responses in identical twins.

Material: CD4+ T cells sorted from blood. The receptor source for this set is a woman aged 18-35 years in good health.

This clonotype was counted only a few times. J is TRBJ2-7 and V is TRBV28; TRBD2 aligns across 7 bases. The CDR3 extends over 14 amino acids. Germline V lookup: CDR1 MDHEN, CDR2 SYDVKM. The trim removed 2 bases at V and 2 bases at J, leaving 3 bases unmatched. The DNA for the CDR3 is TGTGCCAGCAGTTTACCTAGCGGCACCTACGAGCAGTACTTC. Translated, it gives CASSLPSGTYEQYF.

The V and J genes are TRBV28 and TRBJ2-5; D not resolved. Trimming took 2 bases from V and 5 from J, leaving 9 bases between them. CDR3 length: 13 residues. From germline, CDR1 is MDHEN and CDR2 SYDVKM. CDR3 sequence (DNA): TGTGCCAGCAGTTTACTTGGGTCTGAGACCCAGTACTTC. Protein sequence: CASSLLGSETQYF.

Only a few counts were recorded for this clonotype. The rearrangement uses TRBV12-3 or TRBV12-4 and TRBJ2-3, with a weak D call TRBD2 (6 bases). This CDR3 comprises 12 residues. V lost 6 bases and J 7 bases, leaving 11 bases between the germline ends. CDR3 sequence reads: CASSPGLHTQYF. The CDR3 bases are TGTGCCAGCAGCCCGGGACTTCATACGCAGTATTTT.

There are a few counts of this clonotype. The rearrangement uses TRBV28 and TRBJ2-7, with 12 positions matching TRBD2. From germline, CDR1 is MDHEN and CDR2 SYDVKM. The V and J ends lost 6 bases and 0 bases, in that order; junction bases with no gene match: 6. The CDR3 runs to 16 residues. This chain's CDR3 is CASRPRTSGTSYEQYF. The CDR3 DNA reads TGTGCCAGCAGACCACGGACTAGCGGGACCTCCTACGAGCAGTACTTC.

This clonotype was counted only a few times. The J gene is TRBJ2-1, the V gene TRBV20-1, with 7 bases fitting TRBD2. The CDR3 is 14 residues long. Germline CDR1 and CDR2: DFQATT and SNEGSKA (reference sequence). The V and J ends lost 3 bases and 1 base, in that order; junction bases with no gene match: 3. CDR3 in amino acids: CSARGGSSYNEQFF. CDR3 DNA sequence: TGCAGTGCTAGGGGCGGGAGTTCCTACAATGAGCAGTTCTTC.

This clonotype was counted between two and nine times. V is TRBV4-3 and J is TRBJ2-1, with unresolved D. In germline, CDR1 is LGHNA, CDR2 YSLEER. This CDR3 comprises 15 residues. V was trimmed by 0 bases and J by 0 bases, leaving 6 bases between them. The CDR3 DNA sequence: TGCGCCAGCAGCCAAGATGATGTCTCCTACAATGAGCAGTTCTTC. It encodes CASSQDDVSYNEQFF.

The V gene is TRBV19, the J gene TRBJ2-7, with D perhaps matching TRBD1 (6 bases). Germline CDR1 and CDR2: LNHDA and SQIVND (reference sequence). V lost 3 bases and J lost 5, with 17 bases in between. This CDR3 region has 15 residues. This CDR3 is CASSIGTLVHHEQYF. Here the CDR3 DNA reads TGTGCCAGTAGTATCGGGACACTCGTGCACCACGAGCAGTACTTC.

The chain carries TRBV12-3 or TRBV12-4 and TRBJ2-1; 9 bases line up with TRBD2. Trimming cost V 3 bases and J 3 bases; bases outside gene matches: 3. This CDR3 contains 15 residues. CDR3 coding DNA: TGTGCCAGCAGTTTGCGGCGGGGGGGCTACAATGAGCAGTTCTTC. It codes for CASSLRRGGYNEQFF.

The J gene is TRBJ2-1, the V gene TRBV12-3 or TRBV12-4; 8 nucleotides line up with TRBD2. CDR3 length: 16 amino acids. V dropped 2 bases and J dropped 4; count of bases not matched to a gene: 7. This chain's CDR3 is CASSLNSGGPYNEQFF. The DNA of the CDR3 is TGTGCCAGCAGTTTAAACTCGGGGGGGCCGTACAATGAGCAGTTCTTC.

There are a few counts of this clonotype. The chain carries TRBV12-3 or TRBV12-4 and TRBJ1-1, with D uncertain. V was clipped by 2 bases and J by 8 bases, with 9 bases between them. CDR3 length: 12 amino acids. The CDR3 coding sequence is TGTGCCAGCAGTTTAAAGGAAGGGGAAGCTTTCTTT. Translating gives CASSLKEGEAFF.

There are a few counts of this clonotype. This chain links TRBV30 with TRBJ1-1; no firm D call. CDR1 is GTSNPN and CDR2 is SVGIG in the germline V gene (reference sequence). Trimming left V 5 bases short and J 1 base short, with 8 bases between. The CDR3 is 12 amino acids. The CDR3 region has the DNA TGTGCCTGGGGGGATCAGAACACTGAAGCTTTCTTT. This translates into CAWGDQNTEAFF.

This clonotype was found many times. The J gene is TRBJ2-7, the V gene TRBV14; 13 bases are shared with TRBD2. The CDR3 consists of 15 residues. V lost 1 base to trimming and J lost 3 bases; unmatched junction nucleotides: 0. The V gene's germline CDR1 is SGHDN and CDR2 FVKESK. This chain's CDR3 is CASSQGTSGSYEQYF. CDR3 bases: TGTGCCAGCAGCCAAGGGACTAGCGGGAGCTACGAGCAGTACTTC.

This sequence joins TRBV5-1 and TRBJ2-7; 9 nucleotides align to TRBD2. This CDR3 contains 15 residues. Germline values: CDR1 SGHRS, CDR2 YFSETQ. The V segment lost 4 bases and the J segment 0 bases; nucleotides outside the gene matches: 5. CDR3 coding DNA: TGCGCCAGCAGCCCGCTGACTAGCGGCTCCTACGAGCAGTACTTC. Protein sequence: CASSPLTSGSYEQYF.

In its sample, this clonotype was seen a few times. CDR3 loop: CASSHSTSTDTQYF. The CDR3 region has the DNA TGTGCCAGCAGCCACAGTACTAGCACAGATACGCAGTATTTT. V and J are TRBV11-2 and TRBJ2-3, with D unresolved. Looked up from germline, CDR1 is SGHAT and CDR2 is FQNNGV. V lost 5 bases to trimming and J lost 0 bases, with 9 bases between them. CDR3 length equals 14 residues. The complete variable domain, with remaining parts taken from reference TRBV11-2 and TRBJ2-3, reads EAGVAQSPRYKIIEKRQSVAFWCNPISGHATLYWYQQILGQGPKLLIQFQNNGVVDDSQLPKDRFSAERLKGVDSTLKIQPAKLEDSAVYLCASSHSTSTDTQYFGPGTRLTVL.

This clonotype was observed a handful of times. The J gene is TRBJ2-7, the V gene TRBV11-2, with 11 nucleotides matching TRBD2. The germline gives CDR1 SGHAT, CDR2 FQNNGV. There are 14 residues in the CDR3. Trimming at V came to 1 base and at J to 9 bases, leaving 5 bases not matched to a gene. In DNA, the CDR3 is TGTGCCAGCAGCTTAGCACTAGCGGGGGCCTTGCAGTACTTC. It specifies CASSLALAGALQYF.

At least ten counts were recorded for this clonotype. CDR3 residues: CSVDGAYGEQFF. DNA of the CDR3: TGCAGCGTTGATGGGGCCTACGGGGAGCAGTTCTTC. The chain combines TRBV29-1 with TRBJ2-1, with D perhaps matching TRBD1 (5 bases). With 3 bases removed from V and 10 bases from J, the gap between germline ends came to 13 bases. CDR1 and CDR2 from the germline V gene are SQVTM and ANQGSEA. The CDR3 consists of 12 residues.

Of note for this clonotype: A much bigger clone sits one base away, suggesting this may be a read error. The rearrangement links TRBV5-1 to TRBJ2-1, with TRBD2 matching 7 bases. The germline V gene has CDR1 SGHRS and CDR2 YFSETQ. The CDR3 extends over 17 amino acids. This CDR3 is CASSLRGGLSSYNEQLF. DNA for the CDR3: TGCGCCAGCAGCTTGCGGGGAGGGCTCAGCTCCTACAATGAGCAGCTCTTC.

The J gene is TRBJ1-1, the V gene TRBV6-2 or TRBV6-3; D uncertain. Germline CDR1 MNHEY, CDR2 SVGEGT. V gave up 4 bases and J gave up 2 bases, with 8 bases separating them. The CDR3 loop spans 13 amino acids. The CDR3 loop reads CASSWGSNTEAFF. The CDR3 bases are TGTGCCAGCAGTTGGGGTAGTAACACTGAAGCTTTCTTT.

This clonotype turned up a few times. This sequence joins TRBV15 and TRBJ2-3, with TRBD2 identical over 7 bases. J was trimmed by 4 bases and V by 9 bases; bases with no gene match: 4. The CDR3 covers 12 residues. CDR1 and CDR2 from the germline V gene are LNHNV and YYDKDF (reference sequence). CDR3 residues: CATGGRADTQYF. In DNA, the CDR3 is TGTGCCACGGGAGGGAGGGCAGATACGCAGTATTTT. Full variable domain (remainder filled in from reference TRBV15 and TRBJ2-3): DAMVIQNPRYQVTQFGKPVTLSCSQTLNHNVMYWYQQKSSQAPKLLFHYYDKDFNNEADTPDNFQSRRPNTSFCFLDIRSPGLGDTAMYLCATGGRADTQYFGPGTRLTVL.

At least ten counts were recorded for this clonotype. The V and J genes are TRBV3-1 and TRBJ2-1; no firm D call. Germline CDR1 LGHDT, CDR2 YNNKEL (reference sequence). The V gene lost 4 bases and the J gene lost 6 bases, with 10 bases spanning the gap. There are 13 residues in the CDR3. This CDR3 reads CASSLRQVNEQFF. As DNA, the CDR3 is TGTGCCAGCAGCCTCCGCCAGGTCAATGAGCAGTTCTTC.

J is TRBJ2-7 and V is TRBV5-1, with 9 bases identical to TRBD1. Looked up from germline, CDR1 is SGHRS and CDR2 is YFSETQ. V dropped 0 bases and J dropped 7; count of bases not matched to a gene: 8. The length of the CDR3 is 15 residues. The CDR3 DNA reads TGCGCCAGCAGCTTGGGGGGGACAGGGATAAAAGAGCAGTACTTC. Amino acid sequence: CASSLGGTGIKEQYF.

The J gene is TRBJ1-1, the V gene TRBV5-1; possibly TRBD1 for D (5 bases). Deletions cut 2 bases from V and 8 bases from J, with 16 bases between. The CDR3 contains 14 residues. CDR1 and CDR2 (germline): SGHRS, YFSETQ. CDR3 coding DNA: TGCGCCAGCAGCTTTGTAACAGGCAGTCAAGAAGCTTTCTTT. It is translated as CASSFVTGSQEAFF.